This TCR beta chain was captured in a study of T cell repertoires in cytomegalovirus infection. Whole-study context: Indicated by public TCR beta signatures were CMV infection and matching HLA type.

From the reads, TCRdb called clonotypes with MiXCR, one entry per CDR3 protein. The sample includes some 180,000 distinct CDR3 sequences, 8% to 10% of them seen just once. V lost 1 base to trimming and J lost 6 bases, with 4 bases between them. Germline V gives CDR1 SGHTA, CDR2 FQGNSA. This CDR3 spans 12 amino acids. This clonotype appeared many times. No antigen is known for it. Study-wide results and caveats: It was HLA-C-restricted CMV-specific TCR beta clonotypes that dominated the response ex vivo. There were carriers of CMV plus the relevant HLA, and cumulative public TCR beta family frequency identified them.

This clonotype was sampled from a human donor in good health (CMV status not recorded). Some clones in this sample may be carry-over from other donors' samples. Sequencing was done on a sample of PBMCs. The gene calls are TRBV7-2 and TRBJ2-4; D is undetermined. This chain's CDR3 is CASSLGLNIQYF. CDR3 sequence (DNA): TGTGCCAGCAGCTTAGGACTAAACATTCAGTACTTC.